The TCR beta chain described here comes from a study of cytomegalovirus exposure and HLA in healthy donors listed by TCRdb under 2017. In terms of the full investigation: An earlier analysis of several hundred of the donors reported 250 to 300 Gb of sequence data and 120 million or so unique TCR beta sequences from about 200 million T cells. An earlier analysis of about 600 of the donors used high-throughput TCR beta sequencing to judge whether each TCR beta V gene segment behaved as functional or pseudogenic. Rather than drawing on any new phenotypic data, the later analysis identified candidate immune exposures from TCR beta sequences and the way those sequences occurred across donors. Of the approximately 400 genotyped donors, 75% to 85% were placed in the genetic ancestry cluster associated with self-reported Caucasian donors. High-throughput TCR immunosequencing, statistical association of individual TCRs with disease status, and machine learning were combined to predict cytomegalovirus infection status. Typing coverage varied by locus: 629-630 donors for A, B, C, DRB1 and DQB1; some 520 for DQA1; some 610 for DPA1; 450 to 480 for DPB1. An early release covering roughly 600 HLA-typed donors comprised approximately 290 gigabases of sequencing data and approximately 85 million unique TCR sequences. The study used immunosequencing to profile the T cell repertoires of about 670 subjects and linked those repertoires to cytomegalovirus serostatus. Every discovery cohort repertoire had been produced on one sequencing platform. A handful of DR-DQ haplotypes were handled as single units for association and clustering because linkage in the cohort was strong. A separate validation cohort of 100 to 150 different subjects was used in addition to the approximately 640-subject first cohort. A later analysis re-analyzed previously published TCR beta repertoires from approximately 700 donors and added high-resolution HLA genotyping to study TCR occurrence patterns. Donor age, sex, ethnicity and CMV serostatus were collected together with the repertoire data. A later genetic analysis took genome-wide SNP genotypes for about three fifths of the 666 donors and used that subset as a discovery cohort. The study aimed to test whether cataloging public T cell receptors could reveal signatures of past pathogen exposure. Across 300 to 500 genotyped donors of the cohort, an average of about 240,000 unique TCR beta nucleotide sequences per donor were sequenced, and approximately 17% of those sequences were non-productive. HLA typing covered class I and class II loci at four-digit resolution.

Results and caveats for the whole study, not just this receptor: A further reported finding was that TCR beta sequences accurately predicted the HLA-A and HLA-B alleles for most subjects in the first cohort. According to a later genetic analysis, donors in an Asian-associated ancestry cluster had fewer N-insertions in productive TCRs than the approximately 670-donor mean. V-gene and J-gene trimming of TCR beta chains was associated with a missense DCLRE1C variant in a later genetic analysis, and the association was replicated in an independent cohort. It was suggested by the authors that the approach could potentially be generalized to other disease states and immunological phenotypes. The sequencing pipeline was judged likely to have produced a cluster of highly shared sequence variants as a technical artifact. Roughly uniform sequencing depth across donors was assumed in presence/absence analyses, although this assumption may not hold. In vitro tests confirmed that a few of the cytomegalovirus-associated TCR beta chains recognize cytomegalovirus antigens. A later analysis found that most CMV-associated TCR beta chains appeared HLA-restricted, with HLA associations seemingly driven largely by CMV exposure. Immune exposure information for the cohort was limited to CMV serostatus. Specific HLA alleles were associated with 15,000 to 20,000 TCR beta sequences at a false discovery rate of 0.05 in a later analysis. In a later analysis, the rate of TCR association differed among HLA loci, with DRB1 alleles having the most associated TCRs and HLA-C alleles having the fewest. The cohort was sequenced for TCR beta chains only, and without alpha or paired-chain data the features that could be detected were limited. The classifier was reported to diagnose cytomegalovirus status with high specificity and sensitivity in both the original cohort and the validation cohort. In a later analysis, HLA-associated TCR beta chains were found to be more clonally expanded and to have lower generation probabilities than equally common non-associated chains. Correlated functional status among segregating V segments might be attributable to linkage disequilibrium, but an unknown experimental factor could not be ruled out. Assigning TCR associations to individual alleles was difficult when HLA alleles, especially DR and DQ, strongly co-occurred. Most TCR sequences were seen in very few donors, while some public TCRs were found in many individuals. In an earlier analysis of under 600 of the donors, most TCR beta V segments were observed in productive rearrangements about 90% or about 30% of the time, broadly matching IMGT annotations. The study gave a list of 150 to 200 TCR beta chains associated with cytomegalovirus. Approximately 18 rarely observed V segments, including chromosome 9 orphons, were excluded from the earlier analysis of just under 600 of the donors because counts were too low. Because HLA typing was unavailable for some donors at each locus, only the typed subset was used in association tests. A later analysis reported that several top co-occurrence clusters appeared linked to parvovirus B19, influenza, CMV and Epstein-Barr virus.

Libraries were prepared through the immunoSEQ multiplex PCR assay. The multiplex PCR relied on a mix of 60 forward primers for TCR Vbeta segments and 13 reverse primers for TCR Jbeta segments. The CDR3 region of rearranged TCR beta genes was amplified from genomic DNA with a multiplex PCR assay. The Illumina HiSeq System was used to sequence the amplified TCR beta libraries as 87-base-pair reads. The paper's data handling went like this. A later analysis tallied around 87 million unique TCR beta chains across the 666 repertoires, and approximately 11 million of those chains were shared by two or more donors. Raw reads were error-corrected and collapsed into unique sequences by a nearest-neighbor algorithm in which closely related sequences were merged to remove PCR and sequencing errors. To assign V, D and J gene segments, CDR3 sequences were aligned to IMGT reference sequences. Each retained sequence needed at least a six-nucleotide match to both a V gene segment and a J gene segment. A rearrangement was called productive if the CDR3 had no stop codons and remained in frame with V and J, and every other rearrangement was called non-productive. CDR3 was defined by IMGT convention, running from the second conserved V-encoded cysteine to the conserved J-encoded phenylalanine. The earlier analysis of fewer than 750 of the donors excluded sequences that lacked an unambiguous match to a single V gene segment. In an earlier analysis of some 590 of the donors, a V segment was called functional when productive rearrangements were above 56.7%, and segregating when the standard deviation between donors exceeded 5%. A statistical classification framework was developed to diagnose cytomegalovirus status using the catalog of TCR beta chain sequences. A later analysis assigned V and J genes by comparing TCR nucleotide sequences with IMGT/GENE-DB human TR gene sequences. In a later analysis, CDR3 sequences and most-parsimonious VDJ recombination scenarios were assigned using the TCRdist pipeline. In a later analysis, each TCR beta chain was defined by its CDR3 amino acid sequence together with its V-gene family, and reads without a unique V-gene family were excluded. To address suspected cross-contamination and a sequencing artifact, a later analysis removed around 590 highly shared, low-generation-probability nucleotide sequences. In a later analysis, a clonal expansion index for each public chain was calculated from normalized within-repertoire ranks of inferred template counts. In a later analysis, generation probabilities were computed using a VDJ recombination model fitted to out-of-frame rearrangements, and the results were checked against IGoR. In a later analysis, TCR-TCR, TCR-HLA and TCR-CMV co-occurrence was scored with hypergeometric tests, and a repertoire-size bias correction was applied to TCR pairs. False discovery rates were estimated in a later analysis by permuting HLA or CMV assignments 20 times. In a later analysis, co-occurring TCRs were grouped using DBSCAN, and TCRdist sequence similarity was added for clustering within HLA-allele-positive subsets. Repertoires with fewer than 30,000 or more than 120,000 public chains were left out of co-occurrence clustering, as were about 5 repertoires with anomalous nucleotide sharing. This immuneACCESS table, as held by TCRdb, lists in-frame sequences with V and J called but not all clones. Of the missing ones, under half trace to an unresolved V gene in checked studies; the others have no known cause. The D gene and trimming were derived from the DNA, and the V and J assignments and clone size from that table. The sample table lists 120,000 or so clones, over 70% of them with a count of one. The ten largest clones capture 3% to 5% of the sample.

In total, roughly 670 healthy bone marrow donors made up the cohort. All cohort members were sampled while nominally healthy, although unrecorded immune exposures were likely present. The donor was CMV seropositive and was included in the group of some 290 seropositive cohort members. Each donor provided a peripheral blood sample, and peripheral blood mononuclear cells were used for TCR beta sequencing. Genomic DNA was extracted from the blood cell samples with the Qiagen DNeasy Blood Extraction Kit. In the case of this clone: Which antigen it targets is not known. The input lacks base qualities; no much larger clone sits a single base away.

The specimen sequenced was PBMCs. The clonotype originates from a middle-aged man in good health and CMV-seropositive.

Read as DNA, the sequence is TGTGCCAGCAGGCCAGGGACAGCGCGAGGCTACACCTTC. Its product reads: CASRPGTARGYTF. The chain is made from TRBV6-6 and TRBJ1-2; 7 nucleotides in the junction match TRBD1. At the junction V is shortened by 6 bases and J by 8 bases; bases outside the gene matches: 9. The CDR3 covers 13 residues, taking in both the cysteine and the phenylalanine. Of all the DNA, just the CDR3 is kept, 39 bases in frame from base 1. Taken from the germline V gene (reference sequence), the CDR1 and CDR2 loops are MNHNY and SVGAGI.